This T cell receptor beta chain was obtained from a study of T cell responses to AZD1222 COVID-19 vaccine. Study-wide results and caveats: Scientists sampled the repertoires only once the peak T cell response had passed. Across spike, vaccine-associated CD4 TCRs were found, dominant at 160-218 and 743-854. Two AZD1222 doses significantly raised spike-specific TCR breadth and depth over controls.

A note on this clone: Its target is not known.

This table comes from immunoSEQ multiplex PCR, and its TCRdb copy is limited to in-frame clones, with some not included. Here the sample spans tens of thousands of clones, 80% to 95% being singletons. V was cut by 5 bases and J by 0 bases, with 14 bases left in between. CDR1 is MDHEN and CDR2 is SYDVKM in the germline V gene. The CDR3 extends over 16 amino acids. Here the sequenced sample was peripheral blood, taken 28 days after the second AZD1222 dose. The J gene is TRBJ1-5, the V gene TRBV28, with D possibly being TRBD1 (5 bases). The TCR comes from an adult who received the AZD1222 COVID-19 vaccine. The CDR3 nucleotides are TGTGCCAGCAGTCGGTACAGGTCCCATAGCAATCAGCCCCAGCATTTT. Protein: CASSRYRSHSNQPQHF.